This T cell receptor (beta chain) was documented in a study of T-cell memory formation after mild COVID-19. Regarding this clonotype: No antigen is known for it.

TCRdb itself ran the 5' RACE reads through MiXCR, one entry per CDR3 protein. The sample contains hundreds of thousands of distinct CDR3 sequences, around 17% of which appear only once. The V gene's germline CDR1 is DFQATT and CDR2 SNEGSKA (reference sequence). Trimming cost V 1 base and J 7 bases; bases outside gene matches: 18. This CDR3 has 17 residues. Study-wide findings and caveats: Clones contracting over day 15 to 85 were CD4/CD8 balanced, with later expanders leaning CD4+. Researchers could not confirm that second-wave clones peaking on day 37 targeted SARS-CoV-2. Some clones that responded turned up in pre-infection memory, which suggests that cross-reactive memory joined in.

The chain carries TRBV20-1 and TRBJ1-2; 7 bases agree with TRBD1. The sequence was collected from a man between 18 and 35 years old who had mild COVID-19 (a few samples of this study predate the infection). Cell type and time point are not known. Input material: PBMCs or a T cell subset sorted from them (not recorded which). This chain's CDR3 is CSARGRGTDNPGGGYTF. The CDR3 DNA sequence: TGCAGTGCTAGAGGTCGCGGGACAGACAATCCCGGGGGTGGCTACACCTTC.